This T cell receptor beta chain is drawn from a study of blood T cell repertoires in COVID-19. Across the whole study: The origin of the acute and convalescent COVID-19 samples was the United States, Italy and Spain. The analysed material was cDNA or gDNA that came from T cells, B-cell-depleted T cells, or PBMCs.

Assay used: immunoSEQ multiplex PCR; TCRdb lists only in-frame clones, some missing. The profile shows tens of thousands of clones, approximately 84% of them singletons. The V and J ends lost 4 bases and 5 bases, in that order; junction bases with no gene match: 8. The germline CDR1 and CDR2 sequences are SGHRS and YFSETQ. CDR3 length: 15 residues. This rearrangement joins TRBV5-1 to TRBJ2-7; the match to TRBD1 covers 11 bases. The specimen sequenced was peripheral blood. The TCR comes from a man aged 50 to 59 with acute or convalescent COVID-19. CDR3 sequence: CASSDLGQGVDEQYF. The CDR3, as DNA: TGCGCCAGCAGCGACCTGGGACAGGGGGTCGACGAGCAGTACTTC.